This TCR beta chain was captured in a study of cytomegalovirus exposure and HLA in healthy donors. General study findings and limits: TCR beta V- and J-gene trimming was later associated with a missense DCLRE1C variant. Certain sequence variants were highly shared and formed a cluster, and this cluster was likely a sequencing artifact. Later findings reportedly placed an Asian-associated ancestry cluster below the approximately 670-donor mean for N-insertions.

For this clone: Its antigen is currently unknown.

13 Jbeta primers and 60 Vbeta primers were used for the PCR. Sequencing was performed with immunoSEQ multiplex PCR; in TCRdb, only in-frame clones are kept and a portion is missing. The sample has around 120,000 clones; around 74% are singletons. The CDR3 covers 15 residues. Trimming cost V 0 bases and J 1 base, with 8 bases left between them. From germline, CDR1 is SGHRS and CDR2 YFSETQ. Sequenced material: PBMCs. The chain has TRBV5-1 and TRBJ2-1, with D perhaps matching TRBD1 (6 bases). The TCR was taken from a man aged 55 to 70 in good health and CMV-seropositive. CDR3 DNA: TGCGCCAGCAGCTTGGACAGGGCGTCCTACAATGAGCAGTTCTTC. This translates into CASSLDRASYNEQFF.